Listed here are 6 T cell receptor beta chains from one sample, sequenced in a study of cytomegalovirus exposure and HLA in healthy donors. It was with 60 Vbeta and 13 Jbeta primers that the PCR ran. Assay: immunoSEQ multiplex PCR; the TCRdb copy retains only in-frame clones and omits some. The data contain approximately 110,000 clones, about 80% of them seen just once; the ten biggest clones take up 2% to 2.5%. The sample consisted of PBMCs. These receptors originate from a man younger than 40 in good health and CMV-seronegative.

This clone has just one count. At one of its ends the junction is not consistent with the germline gene, which may arise from a read error. CDR3: CASSSTSGEAQYF. CDR3 bases: TGTGCCAGCAGCTCGACTAGTGGAGAGGCCCAGTACTTC. V is TRBV7-2 and J is TRBJ2-5; D may be TRBD2 (6 bases). The germline gives CDR1 SGHTA, CDR2 FQGNSA. CDR3 length equals 13 residues.

In its sample, this clone was seen once. The chain carries TRBV7-6 and TRBJ2-7; 9 nucleotides align to TRBD1. Germline values: CDR1 SGHVS, CDR2 FNYEAQ. V trimming: 5 bases; J trimming: 4 bases; junction bases outside the gene matches: 9. The CDR3 loop spans 15 amino acids. This chain's CDR3 is CASSGTGTGPYEQYF. The CDR3 DNA sequence: TGTGCCAGCAGCGGTACCGGGACAGGGCCATACGAGCAGTACTTC.

This chain joins TRBV30 and TRBJ1-4, with TRBD1 matching 9 bases. The germline gives CDR1 GTSNPN, CDR2 SVGIG (reference sequence). After removal of 0 bases from V and 14 bases from J, the junction contained 7 bases not matched to a gene. The CDR3 totals 13 residues. The CDR3 sequence is CAWSVQDRGELFF. The CDR3 region has the DNA TGTGCCTGGAGTGTACAGGACAGGGGCGAGCTGTTTTTT.

CDR3: CASSLGLAGNNEQFF. The CDR3 DNA is TGCGCCAGCAGCTTGGGACTAGCGGGCAACAATGAGCAGTTCTTC. The rearrangement links TRBV5-1 to TRBJ2-1; 10 bases line up with TRBD2. The germline CDR1 and CDR2 sequences are SGHRS and YFSETQ. This CDR3 has 15 amino acids. J lost 5 bases, V lost 0 bases, and 2 bases had no gene match.

The gene calls are TRBV6-1 and TRBJ2-7, with D tentatively TRBD1 (6 bases). CDR3 size: 13 residues. V was cut by 8 bases and J by 4 bases, with 15 bases left in between. The germline CDR1 and CDR2 sequences are MNHNS and SASEGT. The CDR3: CASWDTIKYEQYF. The CDR3 nucleotides read TGTGCCAGCTGGGACACCATTAAATACGAGCAGTACTTC.

This clone was seen a few times. This sequence joins TRBV12-5 and TRBJ1-1; D is uncertain. Germline loops: CDR1 LGHNT, CDR2 FRNRAP. Trimming cost V 4 bases and J 3 bases, with 12 bases left between them. The CDR3 totals 14 residues. The CDR3 DNA reads TGTGCTAGTGGTTCCGCAAATTCGGACACTGAAGCTTTCTTT. Amino acids: CASGSANSDTEAFF.